This TCR beta chain emerged from a study of blood T cell repertoires in COVID-19. Background on the study: Samples of COVID-19 (acute and convalescent) were obtained from the United States, Italy and Spain. T cells, B-cell-depleted T cells, or PBMCs supplied cDNA or gDNA.

Original analysis: Estimates of nucleated cell counts were drawn from the amplification of reference gene primers. TCRdb's copy holds only in-frame clones and misses some; the assay was immunoSEQ multiplex PCR. V, J and clone size reflect that table, while D and trimming were determined from the DNA. The data show about 150,000 clones, with almost 90% seen just once and about 2% held by the top ten. This receptor was identified in a human donor in a cohort sampled during active COVID-19. Sequencing used peripheral blood.

CDR3 sequence (DNA): TGTGCCAGCAGTTTTACGGCAGGGTGGAAAGCTTTCTTT. It is translated as CASSFTAGWKAFF. V is TRBV27 and J is TRBJ1-1, with a possible D match to TRBD1 (5 bases). The CDR3 is 13 residues long. Deletions cut 3 bases from V and 9 bases from J, with 14 bases between. CDR1 MNHEY and CDR2 SMNVEV come from the germline V gene (reference sequence).